These T cell receptor beta chains were read from a single sample in a study of CD8+ T cells in alopecia areata. Clones were read by immunoSEQ multiplex PCR, and TCRdb kept only the in-frame ones, dropping some. The sample holds about 160,000 clones, under 70% seen once. The specimen comprised CD4+ T cells sorted from blood, sampled at week 4, from a patient treated with tofacitinib. The receptors shown here come from a human donor with alopecia areata. Both conserved end residues are part of each CDR3. A D gene is named only where the DNA matches it firmly. Clone size is stated in some rows and not others, as once, few, many or a class when expanded.

D gene	CDR3 length	V gene	clone size	J gene	CDR3 DNA	CDR3 protein
.	13	TRBV19	.	TRBJ2-5	TGTGCCAGTAGCAAGGACAGAAGAGAGACCCAGTACTTC	CASSKDRRETQYF
TRBD1	17	TRBV30	.	TRBJ1-2	TGTGCCGGGGGGACCGGGACAGGAACGACTTGGAGCTATGGCTACACCTTC	CAGGTGTGTTWSYGYTF
.	15	TRBV7-2	.	TRBJ1-2	TGTGCCAGCAGCCCTAGCGTGGGAGGGCCCTATGGCTACACCTTC	CASSPSVGGPYGYTF
.	14	TRBV7-2	few	TRBJ2-5	TGTGCCAGCAGCCTCCGCCAAGTCCAAGAGACCCAGTACTTC	CASSLRQVQETQYF
.	16	TRBV15	once	TRBJ2-5	TGTGCCACCAGCAGAGGGGGGCGACCGAGGGGTGAGACCCAGTACTTC	CATSRGGRPRGETQYF
.	11	TRBV30	.	TRBJ2-3	TGTGCCTGGAGCGAACGGGGTACGCAGTATTTT	CAWSERGTQYF
.	13	TRBV6-5	.	TRBJ1-2	TGTGCCAGCAGTTACGACAAAACTAGAGGCTACACCTTC	CASSYDKTRGYTF
.	13	TRBV7-2	.	TRBJ1-1	TGTGCCAGCAGCTTAGCGCGGGGCACTGAAGCTTTCTTT	CASSLARGTEAFF
.	11	TRBV29-1	.	TRBJ1-1	TGCAGCGTTTGGGACAATCCTGAAGCTTTCTTT	CSVWDNPEAFF
TRBD1	14	TRBV5-1	.	TRBJ1-2	TGCGCCAGCAGCGTTGACAGGGGAGTGGGCGGCTACACCTTC	CASSVDRGVGGYTF
.	13	TRBV7-9	.	TRBJ1-2	TGTGCCAGCAGCTTAGAGGGGGGTCGAGGCTACACCTTC	CASSLEGGRGYTF
.	13	TRBV11-2	.	TRBJ2-4	TGTGCCAGCAGCGGTGAATCCAAAAACATTCAGTACTTC	CASSGESKNIQYF
.	13	TRBV6-5	many	TRBJ2-7	TGTGCCAGCAGTTCAGGGGTTTCCTACGAGCAGTACTTC	CASSSGVSYEQYF
.	12	TRBV9	.	TRBJ2-3	TGTGCCAGCAGCGTATCCACAGATACGCAGTATTTT	CASSVSTDTQYF
TRBD2	16	TRBV7-7	few	TRBJ2-2	TGTGCTAGCAGCCCCGCGGGGGGCTGGAACACCGGGGAGCTGTTTTTT	CASSPAGGWNTGELFF
TRBD1	16	TRBV11-3	.	TRBJ2-3	TGTGCCAGCAGCTCAGGGGACAGGGGGCCCACAGATACGCAGTATTTT	CASSSGDRGPTDTQYF
.	15	TRBV7-9	few	TRBJ1-1	TGTGCCAGCAGCTTAGTCCGGGCGCAGAACACTGAAGCTTTCTTT	CASSLVRAQNTEAFF
.	13	TRBV4-1	.	TRBJ1-5	TGCGCCAGCAGCCAAGGGGGTGAACAGCCCCAGCATTTT	CASSQGGEQPQHF
.	14	TRBV30	.	TRBJ1-1	TGTGCCTGGAGGGCAGGGCGGGTTGGGGCTGAAGCTTTCTTT	CAWRAGRVGAEAFF
TRBD1	14	TRBV27	.	TRBJ2-7	TGTGCCAGCAGGATCCGGGACAGCTCCTACGAGCAGTACTTC	CASRIRDSSYEQYF
.	14	TRBV2	.	TRBJ2-7	TGTGCCAGCAGGGTGGACTTATTCGCCTACGAGCAGTACTTC	CASRVDLFAYEQYF
.	14	TRBV5-6	.	TRBJ1-5	TGTGCCAGCAGCTTAGGACAGTACAATCAGCCCCAGCATTTT	CASSLGQYNQPQHF
.	15	TRBV2	.	TRBJ1-5	TGTGCCAGCAGTGATGGGGGGGCAAGCAATCAGCCCCAGCATTTT	CASSDGGASNQPQHF
.	13	TRBV30	once	TRBJ1-1	TGTGCCTGGAGTGTATTGTCAGGGACTGAAGCTTTCTTT	CAWSVLSGTEAFF
.	13	TRBV7-9	.	TRBJ1-1	TGTGCCAGCAGCTCTCAGGGGAACACTGAAGCTTTCTTT	CASSSQGNTEAFF
TRBD2	19	TRBV12-5	.	TRBJ2-1	TGTGCTAGTGGTTTGATCGGACTAGCGGGGGCAGGCCGTCCTAGCGAGCAGTTCTTC	CASGLIGLAGAGRPSEQFF
.	15	TRBV18	.	TRBJ2-1	TGTGCCAGCTCAAAAGGAGGGGGCTCCTACAATGAGCAGTTCTTC	CASSKGGGSYNEQFF
.	10	TRBV29-1	.	TRBJ2-5	TGCAGCGGGGGGGTAGAGACCCAGTACTTC	CSGGVETQYF
.	16	TRBV7-2	.	TRBJ2-5	TGTGCCAGCAGCAATCACAGGGCTAGCGGACGAGAGACCCAGTACTTC	CASSNHRASGRETQYF
TRBD1	13	TRBV29-1	.	TRBJ2-1	TGCAGCGCCCGACAGGGGACCTACAATGAGCAGTTCTTC	CSARQGTYNEQFF
.	15	TRBV29-1	.	TRBJ1-1	TGCAGCGTTGAGGGCAGACTTAAGATGAACACTGAAGCTTTCTTT	CSVEGRLKMNTEAFF
.	14	TRBV11-2	.	TRBJ2-5	TGTGCCAGCAGCTTCGTGGTGGGTGGAGAGACCCAGTACTTC	CASSFVVGGETQYF
.	16	TRBV25-1	once	TRBJ2-1	TGTGCCAGCAGTTCCCGACTAGACCCCTACCACAATGAGCAGTTCTTC	CASSSRLDPYHNEQFF
TRBD1	17	TRBV9	.	TRBJ1-6	TGTGCCAGCAGCGTAGGGGACAGGGCACTGGAAAATTCACCCCTCCACTTT	CASSVGDRALENSPLHF
.	15	TRBV10-3	.	TRBJ2-5	TGTGCCATCAGTGAGTCGAGGACCAACCAAGAGACCCAGTACTTC	CAISESRTNQETQYF
.	15	TRBV7-2	once	TRBJ1-5	TGTGCCAGCAGCTTAACCGGGAGCCCCAATCAGCCCCAGCATTTT	CASSLTGSPNQPQHF